Listed below are T cell receptor beta chains from one sample, sequenced in a study of vaccination and CD4 T cells after COVID-19. TCRdb reanalysed the PCR reads using MiXCR and keeps one entry per CDR3 protein. The sample includes about 20,000 distinct CDR3 sequences, around 50% of them seen just once. No antigen has been assigned to these receptors. Sequencing used CD4+ T cells from blood, cultured in vitro. The receptors originated from a human donor who had recovered from COVID-19. Each CDR3 is given with its conserved first and last residue. D genes are given only for firm matches. Size values are once, few and many counts, or a class for expanded clones, and some rows have none.

abundance: NA; d_gene: NA; v_gene: TRBV20-1; j_gene: TRBJ1-2; CDR3aa: CSAYATRQSRYGYTF; CDR3nt: TGCAGTGCTTACGCTACCCGACAGAGCCGCTATGGCTACACCTTC
abundance: few; d_gene: NA; v_gene: TRBV5-4; j_gene: TRBJ1-2; CDR3aa: CASSSRTEYYGYTF; CDR3nt: TGTGCCAGCAGCTCGAGGACGGAATACTATGGCTACACCTTC
abundance: NA; d_gene: NA; v_gene: TRBV15; j_gene: TRBJ2-4; CDR3aa: CATSSSSRSKNIQYF; CDR3nt: TGTGCCACCAGCAGTTCTAGCAGATCCAAAAACATTCAGTACTTC
abundance: NA; d_gene: TRBD2; v_gene: TRBV29-1; j_gene: TRBJ2-3; CDR3aa: CSVEGAGGGLGTQYF; CDR3nt: TGCAGCGTTGAGGGGGCGGGAGGGGGTCTTGGGACGCAGTATTTT
abundance: NA; d_gene: NA; v_gene: TRBV30; j_gene: TRBJ2-1; CDR3aa: CAWSLLFNEQFF; CDR3nt: TGTGCCTGGAGTCTACTTTTTAATGAGCAGTTCTTC
abundance: NA; d_gene: TRBD2; v_gene: TRBV7-9; j_gene: TRBJ2-5; CDR3aa: CASSLTRGSPQETQYF; CDR3nt: TGTGCCAGCAGCTTAACTCGCGGGAGCCCTCAAGAGACCCAGTACTTC
abundance: few; d_gene: NA; v_gene: TRBV6-1; j_gene: TRBJ1-1; CDR3aa: CASEKGGGATEAFF; CDR3nt: TGTGCCAGCGAAAAAGGGGGAGGGGCCACTGAAGCTTTCTTT
abundance: few; d_gene: NA; v_gene: TRBV11-3; j_gene: TRBJ2-7; CDR3aa: CASSLLQGWEGEQYF; CDR3nt: TGTGCCAGCAGCTTGCTTCAGGGGTGGGAGGGCGAGCAGTACTTC
abundance: NA; d_gene: NA; v_gene: TRBV5-1; j_gene: TRBJ1-1; CDR3aa: CASGIQGLNGEAFF; CDR3nt: TGCGCCAGCGGGATACAGGGCCTTAATGGTGAAGCTTTCTTT
abundance: few; d_gene: NA; v_gene: TRBV7-8; j_gene: TRBJ1-2; CDR3aa: CASSLRKESYGYTF; CDR3nt: TGTGCCAGCAGCTTACGGAAAGAAAGCTATGGCTACACCTTC